The rows below give T cell receptor beta chains drawn from one sample of a study of shared clonotypes between healthy human individuals. Clones were read by immunoSEQ multiplex PCR, and TCRdb kept only the in-frame ones, dropping some. The table records a few million clones, about 90% of them present only once. The sample taken for sequencing was naive CD4+ T cells from PBMCs. The receptors were gathered from a man between 18 and 35 years old in good health. Some clones in this sample may be carry-over from other donors' samples. CDR3s include the opening cysteine and the closing phenylalanine or tryptophan. A D gene is named only where the DNA matches it firmly. Clone sizes are given selectively: once, few, many, or a class where the clone is expanded.

j_gene | abundance | v_gene | d_gene | CDR3nt | CDR3aa
TRBJ2-1 | . | TRBV27 | . | TGTGCCAGCAGTCCAACGACTCGGGACCCAGAGCAGTTCTTC | CASSPTTRDPEQFF
TRBJ1-2 | . | TRBV6-1 | TRBD1 | TGTGCCAGCAGTGGTCCGGGACAGGGGGGGAATTACTATGGCTACACCTTC | CASSGPGQGGNYYGYTF
TRBJ2-1 | . | TRBV2 | . | TGTGCCAGTCTGAGGGCTTTCAGCTCCTACAATGAGCAGTTCTTC | CASLRAFSSYNEQFF
TRBJ2-5 | . | TRBV27 | TRBD2 | TGTGCCAGCAGTTTCGCTAGCGGGAGTTTAGAGACCCAGTACTTC | CASSFASGSLETQYF
TRBJ2-1 | . | TRBV29-1 | . | TGCAGCGCTACAGACAACTCGGAGTTCTTC | CSATDNSEFF
TRBJ1-1 | . | TRBV5-1 | . | TGCGCCAGCAGCGTGGCGGTGAGGGGGGTCACTGAAGCTTTCTTT | CASSVAVRGVTEAFF
TRBJ1-1 | . | TRBV2 | . | TGTGCCAGCAGTGATGACATTCCTGAAGCTTTCTTT | CASSDDIPEAFF
TRBJ2-3 | . | TRBV11-2 | TRBD2 | TGTGCCAGCAGCTCAAAAGGGGCGGGAGGCACAGATACGCAGTATTTT | CASSSKGAGGTDTQYF
TRBJ2-2 | . | TRBV4-3 | . | TGCGCCAGCAGGAAAGACGGGAACACCGGGGAGCTGTTTTTT | CASRKDGNTGELFF
TRBJ2-2 | . | TRBV4-1 | . | TGCGCCAGCAGCCAATTTGGGAACACCGGGGAGCTGTTTTTT | CASSQFGNTGELFF
TRBJ2-7 | . | TRBV27 | . | TGTGCCAGCAGTTGGCTTTCCGGGGCCTACGAGCAGTACTTC | CASSWLSGAYEQYF
TRBJ1-1 | . | TRBV7-8 | . | TGTGCCAGCAGATTAGGTCTTGAGGGCACTGAAGCTTTCTTT | CASRLGLEGTEAFF
TRBJ2-7 | . | TRBV28 | . | TGTGCCAGCAGTCCGAGATACGAGCAGTACTTC | CASSPRYEQYF
TRBJ2-7 | . | TRBV28 | . | TGTGCCAGCAGTTTCGAGAGAGCGGCGCGGGAGCAGTACTTC | CASSFERAAREQYF
TRBJ2-5 | . | TRBV14 | . | TGTGCCAGCAGCCAGAATCCGGGACTCCACCCAGAGACCCAGTACTTC | CASSQNPGLHPETQYF
TRBJ1-1 | . | TRBV20-1 | . | TGCAGTGCTTTCAGGGCTGAAGCTTTCTTT | CSAFRAEAFF
TRBJ2-5 | . | TRBV5-1 | . | TGCGCCAGCAGCCCGGTCAGGGGACAACAAGAGACCCAGTACTTC | CASSPVRGQQETQYF
TRBJ2-2 | . | TRBV19 | . | TGTGCCAGTAGTCCCCACGGAAACACCGGGGAGCTGTTTTTT | CASSPHGNTGELFF
TRBJ1-1 | . | TRBV6-1 | . | TGTGCCACCCAAGGGGGTTTTGGCACTGAAGCTTTCTTT | CATQGGFGTEAFF
TRBJ1-4 | once | TRBV6-6 | . | TGTGCCAGCAGTTACTCACAGGTGGGGGAAAAACTGTTTTTT | CASSYSQVGEKLFF
TRBJ2-5 | . | TRBV7-9 | . | TGTGCCAGCAGCTTAGGTCCGAGGACTTTGTTAGGAGAGACCCAGTACTTC | CASSLGPRTLLGETQYF
TRBJ2-1 | . | TRBV27 | TRBD2 | TGTGCCAGCACCGGGGGGACTAGCGGCTACAATGAGCAGTTCTTC | CASTGGTSGYNEQFF
TRBJ2-7 | . | TRBV18 | . | TGTGCCAGCTCACCACGTGCAGGTTGGCTGTACTTC | CASSPRAGWLYF
TRBJ2-1 | few | TRBV11-2 | . | TGTGCCAGCAGCTTAGGTCGGGAGCTCGAACAGTTCTTC | CASSLGRELEQFF
TRBJ1-2 | . | TRBV7-2 | . | TGTGCCAGCAGCTTACGGCGGACCTATGGCTACACCTTC | CASSLRRTYGYTF
TRBJ2-7 | . | TRBV11-2 | . | TGTGCCAGCAGCTACGTGGCAGCCCTTGAGCAGTACTTC | CASSYVAALEQYF
TRBJ1-1 | . | TRBV9 | . | TGTGCCAGCAGCGCCTTAACAGAGGCCACTGAAGCTTTCTTT | CASSALTEATEAFF
TRBJ2-7 | . | TRBV5-1 | . | TGCGCCAGCAGCGAACAGGGCGTGTACGAGCAGTACTTC | CASSEQGVYEQYF
TRBJ1-2 | . | TRBV4-1 | . | TGCGCCAGCAGCCACCCAGGACAGACCTACTATGGCTACACCTTC | CASSHPGQTYYGYTF
TRBJ2-7 | . | TRBV10-3 | TRBD2 | TGTGCCATCAGCCCGGGACTAGGTTACGAGCAGTACTTC | CAISPGLGYEQYF
TRBJ2-5 | . | TRBV6-1 | . | TGTGCCAGCATCTGGTCCCGCGGTCTAGAGACCCAGTACTTC | CASIWSRGLETQYF
TRBJ2-3 | . | TRBV4-1 | . | TGCGCCAGCAGCCAAGTCGGTAGCACAGATACGCAGTATTTT | CASSQVGSTDTQYF
TRBJ2-2 | . | TRBV19 | . | TGTGCCAGTAGTATAGGGGGAGGTTCCGGGGAGCTGTTTTTT | CASSIGGGSGELFF
TRBJ2-1 | . | TRBV5-1 | TRBD2 | TGCGCCAGCAGCTTAGTGGGAGCGGGAGCTTACAATGAGCAGTTCTTC | CASSLVGAGAYNEQFF
TRBJ1-5 | . | TRBV29-1 | TRBD1 | TGCAGCGCGGGACAGGTAAATCAGCCCCAGCATTTT | CSAGQVNQPQHF
TRBJ1-4 | . | TRBV7-2 | . | TGTGCCAGCAGCTTAGGACGGGGAAATGAAAAACTGTTTTTT | CASSLGRGNEKLFF